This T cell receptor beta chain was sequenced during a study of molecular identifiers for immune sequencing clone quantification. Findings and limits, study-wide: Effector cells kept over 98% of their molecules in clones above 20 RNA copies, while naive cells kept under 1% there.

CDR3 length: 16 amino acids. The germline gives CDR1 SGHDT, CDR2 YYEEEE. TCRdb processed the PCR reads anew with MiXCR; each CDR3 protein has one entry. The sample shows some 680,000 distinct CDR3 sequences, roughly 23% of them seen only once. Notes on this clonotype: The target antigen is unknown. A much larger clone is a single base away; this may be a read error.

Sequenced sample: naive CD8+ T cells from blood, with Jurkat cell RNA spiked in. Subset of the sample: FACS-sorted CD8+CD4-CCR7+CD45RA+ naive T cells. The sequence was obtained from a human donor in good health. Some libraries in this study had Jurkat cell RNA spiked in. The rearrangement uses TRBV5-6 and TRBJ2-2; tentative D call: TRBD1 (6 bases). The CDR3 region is CASSLVGAVSPGALFF. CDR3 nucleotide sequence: TGTGCCAGCAGCTTGGTGGGGGCCGTCTCCCCCGGGGCGCTGTTTTTT.